This TCR beta chain was sequenced for a study of blood T cell repertoires in COVID-19. On the study more broadly: Whether acute or convalescent, the COVID-19 samples came from the United States, Italy and Spain. From T cells, B-cell-depleted T cells, or PBMCs came the material, which was cDNA or gDNA.

The V end lost 5 bases, the J end lost 4 bases, and 15 bases lay between the germline ends. This CDR3 contains 15 residues. Germline CDR1 is LNHDA and CDR2 is SQIVND (reference sequence). Per the original data handling: Reference gene primers were amplified, and this amplification served to estimate nucleated cell counts. Assay used: immunoSEQ multiplex PCR; TCRdb lists only in-frame clones, some missing. That table is the source of V, J and clone size, and D and trimming were worked out from the DNA. The sample contains fewer than 250,000 clones, 82% of which appear only once. Sequencing was performed on peripheral blood. This chain uses TRBV19 with TRBJ2-1, with D perhaps TRBD2 (7 bases). This TCR was recovered from a woman in her 70s with acute or convalescent COVID-19. The CDR3 bases are TGTGCCAGTAGTCAACAGGGAGGGGTATACAATGAGCAGTTCTTC. It is translated as CASSQQGGVYNEQFF.